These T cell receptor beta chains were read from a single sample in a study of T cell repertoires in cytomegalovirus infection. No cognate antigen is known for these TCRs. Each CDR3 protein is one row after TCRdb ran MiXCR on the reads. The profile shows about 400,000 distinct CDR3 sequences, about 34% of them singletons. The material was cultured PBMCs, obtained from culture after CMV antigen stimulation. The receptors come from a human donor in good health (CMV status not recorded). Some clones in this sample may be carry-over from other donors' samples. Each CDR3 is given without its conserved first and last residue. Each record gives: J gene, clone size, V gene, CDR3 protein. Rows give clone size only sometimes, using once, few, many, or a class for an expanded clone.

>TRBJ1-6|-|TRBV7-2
ASSIDRAPSPLH
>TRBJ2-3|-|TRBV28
ASSLHTSVSTDTQY
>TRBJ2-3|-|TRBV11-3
ASSLDGTSGSADTQY
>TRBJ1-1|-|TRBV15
ATSLNSLTDLAEAF
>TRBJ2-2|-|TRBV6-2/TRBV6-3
ASSYSNRGDTGELF
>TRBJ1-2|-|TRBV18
ASSPPGYRYGYT
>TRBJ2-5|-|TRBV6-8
ASSYERDTGQETQY
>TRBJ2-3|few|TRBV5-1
ASSRGTDTDTQY
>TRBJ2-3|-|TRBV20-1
SASPPDGRSPDTQY
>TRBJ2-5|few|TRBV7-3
ASGNREGAQY
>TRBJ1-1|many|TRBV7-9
ASSLGAATLNTEAF
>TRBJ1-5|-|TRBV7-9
ASSPRDTQPQH
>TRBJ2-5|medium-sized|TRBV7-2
ASSQPSGRRETQY
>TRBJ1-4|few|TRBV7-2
ASSLYDEKLF
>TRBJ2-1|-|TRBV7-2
ASSLGWGLAGANEQF
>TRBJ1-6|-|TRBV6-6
ASSSRTGSSPLH
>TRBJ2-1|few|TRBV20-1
SARGGISGAYNEQF
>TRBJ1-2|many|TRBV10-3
AISRTGPYGYT
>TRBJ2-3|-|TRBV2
ASSPLAGLSTDTQY
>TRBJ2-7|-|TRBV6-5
ASSYSSAGGSSYEQY
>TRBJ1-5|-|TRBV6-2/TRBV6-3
AAKGAGSNQPQH
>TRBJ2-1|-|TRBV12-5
ASGLVGTRPYNEQF
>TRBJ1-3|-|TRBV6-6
ASRSDRHSGNTIY
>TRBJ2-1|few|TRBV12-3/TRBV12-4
ASTGEGGNEQF
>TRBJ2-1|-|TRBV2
ASSVIFQERGTYNEQF
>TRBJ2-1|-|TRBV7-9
ASGPTGNGYNEQF
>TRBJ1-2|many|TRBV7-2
ASSLGAGGLLYGYT
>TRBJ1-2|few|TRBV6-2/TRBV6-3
ASSYVDRGYGYT
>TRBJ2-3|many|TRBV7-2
ASSLVPSWTSGASTDTQY
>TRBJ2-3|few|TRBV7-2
ASSSIRRTSTDTQY
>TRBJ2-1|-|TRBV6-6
ASSYKQGIINEQF
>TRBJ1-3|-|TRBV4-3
ASSPTAQGSAGNTIY
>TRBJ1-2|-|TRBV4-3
ASSQEGTNYGYT
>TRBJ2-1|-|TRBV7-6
ASSLLDTAYNEQF
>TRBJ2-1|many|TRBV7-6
ASSLYEAGGEQF
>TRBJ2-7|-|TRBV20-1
SATGRRGTSYEQY
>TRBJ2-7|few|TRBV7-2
ASSLAGAGYEQY
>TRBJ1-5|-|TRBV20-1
SARDITGNDQPQH
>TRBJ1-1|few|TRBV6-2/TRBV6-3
ASSYVGFMNTEAF
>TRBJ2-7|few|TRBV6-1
AILKGLDEQY
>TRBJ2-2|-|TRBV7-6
ASSSKGTGFGGTGELF
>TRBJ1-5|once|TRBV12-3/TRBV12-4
ASSIRSNQPQH
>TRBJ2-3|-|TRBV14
ASSQSSTNTQY
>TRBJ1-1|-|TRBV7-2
ASSLMAGADTEAF
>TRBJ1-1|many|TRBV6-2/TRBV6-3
ASRTGDTEAF
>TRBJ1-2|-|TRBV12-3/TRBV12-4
ASSLQGGLDYT